These 31 T cell receptor beta chains share one sample of origin, sequenced in a study of blood T cell repertoires in COVID-19. TCRdb's copy holds only in-frame clones and misses some; the assay was immunoSEQ multiplex PCR. Among some 29,000 clones listed, 90% were seen once. Sequencing was carried out using peripheral blood. The receptors come from a man between 65 and 80 years old with active or convalescent COVID-19.

The gene calls are TRBV4-2 and TRBJ1-6, with a weak D call TRBD1 (6 bases). V was pared by 0 bases and J by 8 bases, with 11 bases between. Germline values: CDR1 LGHNA, CDR2 YNFKEQ. The CDR3 totals 15 residues. Here the CDR3 reads CASSQDQGQDSPLHF. In nucleotides, the CDR3 is TGTGCCAGCAGCCAAGATCAGGGGCAGGATTCACCCCTCCACTTT.

This clone appeared a single time. The chain employs TRBV24-1 and TRBJ1-1; 8 bases line up with TRBD1. Germline values: CDR1 KGHDR, CDR2 SFDVKD. With V trimmed by 1 base and J by 5 bases, 8 bases remained unmatched. This CDR3 comprises 16 residues. CDR3 region: CATSDFRDRGETEAFF. The CDR3 region has the DNA TGTGCCACCAGTGATTTCCGTGACAGGGGAGAGACTGAAGCTTTCTTT.

The chain is built from TRBV7-9 and TRBJ2-7; no definite D call. Germline V gives CDR1 SEHNR, CDR2 FQNEAQ (reference sequence). The ends were cut back, 4 bases at V and 1 base at J, with 11 bases in the middle. The CDR3 contains 14 residues. In nucleotides, the CDR3 is TGTGCCAGCAGCTCAGAACGGAGTTCCTACGAGCAGTACTTC. It codes for CASSSERSSYEQYF.

Note on this clone: This specimen includes other DNA sequences encoding the same CDR3. This chain connects TRBV7-3 to TRBJ2-7; 10 bases line up with TRBD2. The CDR3 runs 13 residues. J was trimmed by 3 bases and V by 6 bases; bases with no gene match: 2. CDR1 SGHTA and CDR2 FQGTGA come from the germline V gene. The CDR3 nucleotides read TGTGCCAGCAGTCGGACTAGCGGCTACGAGCAGTACTTC. This gives the protein CASSRTSGYEQYF.

The gene calls are TRBV6-5 and TRBJ1-1, with D perhaps matching TRBD1 (6 bases). This CDR3 region has 14 residues. The V gene lost 3 bases and the J gene lost 4 bases, with 12 bases spanning the gap. CDR1 MNHEY and CDR2 SVGAGI come from the germline V gene. The CDR3 nucleotides are TGTGCCAGCAGTTATTTGGGGGCGGGCACTGAAGCTTTCTTT. Translated: CASSYLGAGTEAFF.

The chain couples TRBV30 to TRBJ1-5, with TRBD1 matching over 8 bases. V was clipped by 0 bases and J by 2 bases; unmatched bases: 0. Germline CDR1 GTSNPN, CDR2 SVGIG (reference sequence). The CDR3 contains 14 residues. The CDR3 loop reads CAWSVQGGNQPQHF. The CDR3 DNA reads TGTGCCTGGAGTGTACAGGGGGGCAATCAGCCCCAGCATTTT.

The V call is TRBV5-1, the J call TRBJ2-1; 10 nucleotides line up with TRBD1. J gave up 7 bases and V 4 bases, and 11 bases lay outside the gene matches. Germline CDR1 reads SGHRS; CDR2 reads YFSETQ. This CDR3 is built from 16 residues. In DNA form, the CDR3 reads TGCGCCAGCAGCCCTACGAAGGGGACAGGGGAAAATGAGCAGTTCTTC. It yields the protein CASSPTKGTGENEQFF.

This chain links TRBV21-1 with TRBJ2-1; the D call of TRBD1 is as the table states it, not checked on the DNA. TRBV21-1 is annotated as a pseudogene. The CDR3 covers 15 residues. The DNA of the CDR3 is TGTGCCAGCAGCAGACCCGGGACAGGGAAGGATGAGCAGTTCTTC. It codes for CASSRPGTGKDEQFF.

V is TRBV4-2 and J is TRBJ1-4; D possibly corresponds to TRBD1 (6 bases). The CDR3 spans 16 residues. Germline V gene lookup returns CDR1 LGHNA and CDR2 YNFKEQ. V dropped 1 base and J dropped 0 bases, with 9 bases sitting between them. The CDR3: CASSQGQGTTNEKLFF. In nucleotides, the CDR3 is TGTGCCAGCAGCCAAGGGCAGGGGACAACTAATGAAAAACTGTTTTTT.

The chain combines TRBV2 with TRBJ1-1; TRBD1 matches at 9 bases. Germline V gene data show CDR1 as SNHLY and CDR2 as FYNNEI. V lost 4 bases, J lost 7 bases, and 7 bases stayed unmatched. This CDR3 comprises 14 residues. CDR3 sequence reads: CASSGGTGTGEAFF. In DNA form, the CDR3 reads TGTGCCAGCAGTGGGGGGACAGGGACGGGTGAAGCTTTCTTT.

This clone was counted between two and nine times. The chain is built from TRBV18 and TRBJ2-7, with 7 bases aligning to TRBD2. From germline, CDR1 is KGHSH and CDR2 LQKENI. CDR3 length equals 17 residues. The V segment lost 0 bases and the J segment 2 bases; nucleotides outside the gene matches: 10. The CDR3 loop is CASSPPAGEVGTYEQYF. The CDR3, as DNA: TGTGCCAGCTCACCACCCGCGGGAGAGGTTGGCACCTACGAGCAGTACTTC.

The rearrangement links TRBV6-1 to TRBJ1-2, with 7 bases matching TRBD1. Germline values: CDR1 MNHNS, CDR2 SASEGT. After removal of 4 bases from V and 0 bases from J, the junction contained 2 bases not matched to a gene. The CDR3 runs 14 residues. The CDR3 sequence is CASSAQGTNYGYTF. The CDR3 DNA is TGTGCCAGCAGTGCACAGGGGACTAACTATGGCTACACCTTC.

This chain joins TRBV4-2 and TRBJ1-2; a possible D gene is TRBD1 (5 bases). The germline V gene encodes CDR1 LGHNA and CDR2 YNFKEQ. CDR3 length: 13 residues. The V end lost 4 bases, the J end lost 8 bases, and 14 bases lay between the germline ends. The CDR3 sequence is CASSPGRGGGYTF. Written as DNA, the CDR3 is TGTGCCAGCAGCCCGGGGCGGGGAGGGGGCTACACCTTC.

J is TRBJ1-1 and V is TRBV30, with a tentative D call TRBD1 (6 bases). Germline V CDR1 and CDR2: GTSNPN, SVGIG (reference sequence). The V and J ends lost 0 bases and 4 bases respectively, with 12 bases between them. The CDR3 is 14 residues long. The CDR3 nucleotides are TGTGCCTGGAGTGTCTCAGGGGCTGGCACTGAAGCTTTCTTT. The encoded protein is CAWSVSGAGTEAFF. The whole variable domain, filled in from reference TRBV30 and TRBJ1-1, reads SQTIHQWPATLVQPVGSPLSLECTVEGTSNPNLYWYRQAAGRGLQLLFYSVGIGQISSEVPQNLSASRPQDRQFILSSKKLLLSDSGFYLCAWSVSGAGTEAFFGQGTRLTVV.

The chain is built from TRBV9 and TRBJ1-3; D is uncertain. The V gene lost 0 bases and the J gene lost 0 bases, with 7 bases spanning the gap. Germline V gene sequence: CDR1 SGDLS, CDR2 YYNGEE. There are 15 residues in the CDR3. CDR3 in amino acids: CASSVADYSGNTIYF. The CDR3 region has the DNA TGTGCCAGCAGCGTAGCCGACTACTCTGGAAACACCATATATTTT. The full variable domain, completed using reference TRBV9 and TRBJ1-3, is DSGVTQTPKHLITATGQRVTLRCSPRSGDLSVYWYQQSLDQGLQFLIQYYNGEERAKGNILERFSAQQFPDLHSELNLSSLELGDSALYFCASSVADYSGNTIYFGEGSWLTVV.

This clone occurred once. The DNA of the CDR3 is TGTGCCAGCAGCTTAGCCGGGTCGCACTCTGGAAACACCATATATTTT. As protein: CASSLAGSHSGNTIYF. This sequence joins TRBV7-9 and TRBJ1-3; D unclear. There are 16 residues in the CDR3. V was clipped by 0 bases and J by 0 bases, with 9 bases between them. CDR1 is SEHNR and CDR2 is FQNEAQ in the germline V gene (reference sequence).

V and J are TRBV2 and TRBJ1-2; D is possibly TRBD1 (5 bases). Between the trimmed V and J ends, which lost 8 bases and 7 bases, there was a span of 20 bases. CDR1 and CDR2 (germline): SNHLY, FYNNEI. The CDR3 runs 14 residues. This CDR3 is CASPPVAGIAGYTF. The CDR3 nucleotides read TGTGCCAGCCCCCCCGTAGCAGGGATCGCTGGCTACACCTTC.

The rearrangement joins TRBV7-2 to TRBJ1-6; D remains unclear. Germline CDR1 and CDR2: SGHTA and FQGNSA. This CDR3 is built from 12 residues. V was clipped by 5 bases and J by 17 bases, with 16 bases between them. Written as DNA, the CDR3 is TGTGCCAGCAGCCCCGGGTCCCGGGTCTTCCACTTT. Protein product: CASSPGSRVFHF.

The chain combines TRBV11-2 with TRBJ1-1; D is unclear. Germline values: CDR1 SGHAT, CDR2 FQNNGV. Deletions cut 5 bases from V and 7 bases from J, with 11 bases between. This CDR3 is built from 12 residues. CDR3 protein: CASSPNQDEAFF. As DNA, the CDR3 is TGTGCCAGCAGCCCAAACCAGGATGAAGCTTTCTTT.

This clone was seen just once. The chain carries TRBV27 and TRBJ2-3; TRBD2 aligns across 11 bases. The CDR3 covers 19 residues. J was trimmed by 0 bases and V by 3 bases; bases with no gene match: 11. CDR1 and CDR2 from the germline V gene are MNHEY and SMNVEV (reference sequence). CDR3 in amino acids: CASSLELAGAAHSTDTQYF. DNA of the CDR3: TGTGCCAGCAGTTTGGAACTAGCGGGGGCGGCCCATAGCACAGATACGCAGTATTTT.

The chain carries TRBV11-1 and TRBJ2-7; 10 bases match TRBD1. Trimming at V came to 5 bases and at J to 3 bases, leaving 7 bases not matched to a gene. Germline-derived CDR1 and CDR2 are SGHAT and FQDESV (reference sequence). The CDR3 runs to 15 residues. CDR3 nucleotides: TGTGCCAGCAGCCTACAGGACAGGGGGTACTACGAGCAGTACTTC. This codes for CASSLQDRGYYEQYF.

The genes are TRBV7-9 and TRBJ2-7, with TRBD1 matching over 9 bases. With V trimmed by 4 bases and J by 6 bases, 13 bases remained unmatched. The CDR3 is made up of 16 amino acids. Per the germline V gene, CDR1 is SEHNR and CDR2 is FQNEAQ (reference sequence). CDR3 sequence (DNA): TGTGCCAGCAGCTCGGCACCCGGGACAGGGAGGGTCGAGCAGTACTTC. This gives the protein CASSSAPGTGRVEQYF.

This clone was seen a few times. The chain combines TRBV18 with TRBJ1-1; TRBD1 matches 7 bases. This CDR3 comprises 16 residues. The J segment lost 0 bases and the V segment lost 3 bases, leaving 7 bases of the junction unmatched. Germline CDR1 is KGHSH and CDR2 is LQKENI. CDR3 loop: CASSPYRQGMNTEAFF. In DNA form, the CDR3 reads TGTGCCAGCTCACCCTACAGACAGGGCATGAACACTGAAGCTTTCTTT.

The rearrangement links TRBV28 to TRBJ1-1; no reliable D call. The CDR3 length is 12 residues. V lost 8 bases, J lost 1 base, and 8 bases lay in between. Per the germline V gene, CDR1 is MDHEN and CDR2 is SYDVKM. The CDR3 bases are TGTGCCAGCCTGAGACAGAACACTGAAGCTTTCTTT. This codes for CASLRQNTEAFF.

V and J are TRBV7-2 and TRBJ1-1; D is unresolved. Per germline, CDR1 SGHTA and CDR2 FQGNSA. This CDR3 has 13 amino acids. With 5 bases removed from V and 4 bases from J, the gap between germline ends came to 11 bases. CDR3 protein: CASSIKTSTEAFF. The CDR3 coding sequence is TGTGCCAGCAGCATAAAAACATCCACTGAAGCTTTCTTT.

The chain is built from TRBV5-1 and TRBJ2-7, with D uncertain. Trimming removed 0 bases at V and 0 bases at J, with 10 bases between. This CDR3 spans 15 amino acids. CDR1 and CDR2 from the germline V gene are SGHRS and YFSETQ. CDR3 in amino acids: CASSLEAASSYEQYF. In DNA, the CDR3 is TGCGCCAGCAGCTTGGAGGCAGCTAGCTCCTACGAGCAGTACTTC.

The V gene is TRBV6-6, the J gene TRBJ2-7; 8 bases match TRBD2. There are 13 residues in the CDR3. The germline V gene has CDR1 MNHNY and CDR2 SVGAGI (reference sequence). Trimming at V came to 2 bases and at J to 4 bases, leaving 1 base not matched to a gene. The CDR3 nucleotides are TGTGCCAGCAGTTACGAGCGGGGGTACGAGCAGTACTTC. Amino acids: CASSYERGYEQYF.

The CDR3 loop reads CASSSRDRNNEQFF. In DNA form, the CDR3 reads TGTGCCAGCAGCTCCCGGGACAGAAACAATGAGCAGTTCTTC. The V call is TRBV5-4, the J call TRBJ2-1, with TRBD1 matching 7 bases. The germline V gene encodes CDR1 SGHNT and CDR2 YYREEE (reference sequence). The CDR3 has 14 residues. Trimming at V came to 3 bases and at J to 5 bases, leaving 5 bases not matched to a gene.

CDR3 nucleotides: TGTGCCAGCTCCCCCGGACACGGGGGCACTGAAGCTTTCTTT. Encoded protein: CASSPGHGGTEAFF. The J gene is TRBJ1-1, the V gene TRBV18; TRBD1 might be the D (5 bases). V lost 6 bases and J lost 4, with 15 bases in between. Germline CDR1 and CDR2: KGHSH and LQKENI. The CDR3 contains 14 residues.

The genes are TRBV7-8 and TRBJ2-1, with unresolved D. This CDR3 has 14 amino acids. Trimming pared 2 bases from V and 1 base from J, leaving 6 bases between. CDR1 and CDR2 from the germline V gene are SGHVS and FQNEAQ. In nucleotides, the CDR3 is TGTGCCAGCAGCTTATTCGGGTCCTACAATGAGCAGTTCTTC. Translating it yields CASSLFGSYNEQFF.

In this sample, this clone turned up once. The chain employs TRBV6-5 and TRBJ1-2; TRBD1 matches 8 bases. The CDR3 is made up of 13 amino acids. Trimming cost V 5 bases and J 5 bases; bases outside gene matches: 4. Germline assignment: CDR1 MNHEY and CDR2 SVGAGI. The DNA for the CDR3 is TGTGCCAGCAGTCCTCACAGGGGGTATGGCTACACCTTC. Its protein is CASSPHRGYGYTF.